This T cell receptor (beta chain) appears in the sequencing data of a study of shared clonotypes between healthy human individuals. Findings of the study overall: Read depth was anticipated to influence clonotype sharing among donors.

CD45RO negativity and positive selection for CCR7 defined naive CD8 cells, a population that excluded terminally differentiated effector memory CD45RA+ cells. The healthy adult donors were HIV-negative and reported no recent acute infections or vaccinations. In regard to this clone: The antigen is not known.

Assay used: immunoSEQ multiplex PCR; TCRdb lists only in-frame clones, some missing. The data show approximately 2,000,000 clones, about 94% seen once. The germline V and J ends were trimmed by 1 base and 6 bases, with 7 bases remaining between them. There are 13 residues in the CDR3. Germline CDR1 reads SGHAT; CDR2 reads FQNNGV. Sequencing used naive CD8+ T cells from PBMCs. The receptor was isolated from a man younger than 30 in good health. Some clones in this sample may be carry-over from other donors' samples. The gene calls are TRBV11-2 and TRBJ2-1; D assignment may be TRBD1 or TRBD2 (5 bases each). The CDR3 nucleotides read TGTGCCAGCAGCTTAGGAGGGGTCAATGAGCAGTTCTTC. Its translation: CASSLGGVNEQFF.